The next 13 T cell receptor beta chains were all read from a single sample in a study of blood T cell repertoires in COVID-19. TCRdb keeps only in-frame clones here, not all; method: immunoSEQ multiplex PCR. This table holds over 30,000 clones, roughly 78% found once. Sequencing input: peripheral blood. The receptor source for this set is an elderly man with active or convalescent COVID-19.

The chain recombines TRBV6-2 or TRBV6-3 with TRBJ1-4, with 9 bases lining up with TRBD1. This CDR3 is 15 amino acids long. V was clipped by 4 bases and J by 6 bases; unmatched bases: 6. Looked up from germline, CDR1 is MNHEY and CDR2 is SVGEGT. The CDR3 sequence is CASSSTGTGYEKLFF. The CDR3 nucleotides read TGTGCCAGCAGTTCTACCGGGACAGGGTATGAAAAACTGTTTTTT.

J is TRBJ1-1 and V is TRBV10-2, with no clear D. V was trimmed by 6 bases and J by 4 bases, leaving 12 bases between them. The CDR3 is 13 residues long. Germline CDR1 WSHSY, CDR2 SAAADI. DNA for the CDR3: TGCGCCAGCAGCGGCCGGGGTGGCACTGAAGCTTTCTTT. Translation: CASSGRGGTEAFF.

This clone was recorded only once. The chain combines TRBV3-1 (or the pseudogene TRBV3-2) with TRBJ1-6; a possible D gene is TRBD1 (6 bases). Germline values: CDR1 LGHDT, CDR2 YNNKEL (reference sequence). V lost 1 base to trimming and J lost 9 bases, with 13 bases between them. The CDR3 consists of 15 residues. The CDR3 is CASSQGSGVGSPLHF. The CDR3 DNA sequence: TGTGCCAGCAGCCAAGGTTCAGGGGTTGGTTCACCCCTCCACTTT.

The chain combines TRBV5-8 with TRBJ2-1; 13 bases match TRBD2. The CDR3 has 19 residues. Per the germline V gene, CDR1 is SGHTS and CDR2 is YDEGEE. V lost 2 bases, J lost 1 base, and 9 bases stayed unmatched. CDR3 DNA: TGTGCCAGCAGCTTAACTAGCGGGGGGGCCTATCGGTCCTACAATGAGCAGTTCTTC. Encoded protein: CASSLTSGGAYRSYNEQFF.

This clone was detected only once. This chain links TRBV19 with TRBJ2-2, with TRBD1 matching over 8 bases. After removal of 9 bases from V and 0 bases from J, the junction contained 0 bases not matched to a gene. Looked up from germline, CDR1 is LNHDA and CDR2 is SQIVND (reference sequence). CDR3 length: 13 amino acids. The CDR3 region is CARDRANTGELFF. The DNA for the CDR3 is TGTGCCAGGGACAGGGCGAACACCGGGGAGCTGTTTTTT.

The J gene is TRBJ2-7, the V gene TRBV11-2; 11 bases are shared with TRBD2. V shed 5 bases, J shed 4 bases, and the junction held 10 bases outside the gene matches. Germline loops: CDR1 SGHAT, CDR2 FQNNGV. The length of the CDR3 is 16 residues. The CDR3 bases are TGTGCCAGCAGCCCGCTTGGGACTAGCGGAAAATACGAGCAGTACTTC. Translating gives CASSPLGTSGKYEQYF. Full variable domain (missing parts from reference TRBV11-2 and TRBJ2-7): EAGVAQSPRYKIIEKRQSVAFWCNPISGHATLYWYQQILGQGPKLLIQFQNNGVVDDSQLPKDRFSAERLKGVDSTLKIQPAKLEDSAVYLCASSPLGTSGKYEQYFGPGTRLTVT.

The DNA of the CDR3 is TGTGCCAGCAGTTTAGTTGGGCCGACCACCGGGGAGCTGTTTTTT. Protein product: CASSLVGPTTGELFF. The chain carries TRBV27 and TRBJ2-2; D not certain. V was trimmed by 2 bases and J by 4 bases, leaving 11 bases between them. Germline V lookup: CDR1 MNHEY, CDR2 SMNVEV (reference sequence). The CDR3 spans 15 residues.

This clone qualifies as medium-sized. J is TRBJ2-7 and V is TRBV18; a possible D gene is TRBD2 (7 bases). The CDR3 covers 13 residues. V lost 10 bases, J lost 2 bases, and 15 bases lay in between. Germline CDR1 is KGHSH and CDR2 is LQKENI. The CDR3 here is CATQGGDTYEQYF. CDR3 DNA: TGTGCCACCCAAGGGGGGGACACCTACGAGCAGTACTTC.

This chain joins TRBV19 and TRBJ2-3; D may be TRBD2 (6 bases). Per germline, CDR1 LNHDA and CDR2 SQIVND (reference sequence). V lost 1 base and J 0 bases, leaving 14 bases between the germline ends. This CDR3 comprises 17 residues. CDR3 in DNA: TGTGCCAGTAGTATAGTTGGGCGGGGCCGAAGCACAGATACGCAGTATTTT. This codes for CASSIVGRGRSTDTQYF.

The chain uses TRBV4-1 and TRBJ2-7; 9 nucleotides match TRBD1. The germline gives CDR1 MGHRA, CDR2 YSYEKL. This CDR3 has 12 amino acids. V was pared by 5 bases and J by 6 bases, with 2 bases of the junction left unmatched. The CDR3 here is CASSSDRGEQYF. As DNA, the CDR3 is TGCGCCAGCAGCTCGGACAGGGGCGAGCAGTACTTC.

The chain has TRBV2 and TRBJ1-1, with 8 bases that match TRBD1. The CDR3 consists of 14 residues. Germline V gene sequence: CDR1 SNHLY, CDR2 FYNNEI. The V segment lost 5 bases and the J segment 5 bases; nucleotides outside the gene matches: 7. The CDR3 loop is CASSSTGAGTEAFF. CDR3 coding DNA: TGTGCCAGCAGTTCGACAGGGGCGGGTACTGAAGCTTTCTTT.

The chain couples TRBV29-1 to TRBJ1-4; D not resolved. The length of the CDR3 is 12 residues. Trimming cost V 4 bases and J 4 bases, with 7 bases left between them. Germline V gene data show CDR1 as SQVTM and CDR2 as ANQGSEA. CDR3 amino acids: CSVVGDNEKLFF. The CDR3 DNA reads TGCAGCGTTGTCGGGGATAATGAAAAACTGTTTTTT.

The gene calls are TRBV20-1 and TRBJ1-5; possibly TRBD1 for D (5 bases). The CDR3 contains 12 residues. V was cut by 3 bases and J by 5 bases, with 8 bases left in between. Germline loops: CDR1 DFQATT, CDR2 SNEGSKA (reference sequence). The CDR3 here is CSASTGDQPQHF. The CDR3, as DNA: TGCAGTGCTAGTACGGGGGATCAGCCCCAGCATTTT.